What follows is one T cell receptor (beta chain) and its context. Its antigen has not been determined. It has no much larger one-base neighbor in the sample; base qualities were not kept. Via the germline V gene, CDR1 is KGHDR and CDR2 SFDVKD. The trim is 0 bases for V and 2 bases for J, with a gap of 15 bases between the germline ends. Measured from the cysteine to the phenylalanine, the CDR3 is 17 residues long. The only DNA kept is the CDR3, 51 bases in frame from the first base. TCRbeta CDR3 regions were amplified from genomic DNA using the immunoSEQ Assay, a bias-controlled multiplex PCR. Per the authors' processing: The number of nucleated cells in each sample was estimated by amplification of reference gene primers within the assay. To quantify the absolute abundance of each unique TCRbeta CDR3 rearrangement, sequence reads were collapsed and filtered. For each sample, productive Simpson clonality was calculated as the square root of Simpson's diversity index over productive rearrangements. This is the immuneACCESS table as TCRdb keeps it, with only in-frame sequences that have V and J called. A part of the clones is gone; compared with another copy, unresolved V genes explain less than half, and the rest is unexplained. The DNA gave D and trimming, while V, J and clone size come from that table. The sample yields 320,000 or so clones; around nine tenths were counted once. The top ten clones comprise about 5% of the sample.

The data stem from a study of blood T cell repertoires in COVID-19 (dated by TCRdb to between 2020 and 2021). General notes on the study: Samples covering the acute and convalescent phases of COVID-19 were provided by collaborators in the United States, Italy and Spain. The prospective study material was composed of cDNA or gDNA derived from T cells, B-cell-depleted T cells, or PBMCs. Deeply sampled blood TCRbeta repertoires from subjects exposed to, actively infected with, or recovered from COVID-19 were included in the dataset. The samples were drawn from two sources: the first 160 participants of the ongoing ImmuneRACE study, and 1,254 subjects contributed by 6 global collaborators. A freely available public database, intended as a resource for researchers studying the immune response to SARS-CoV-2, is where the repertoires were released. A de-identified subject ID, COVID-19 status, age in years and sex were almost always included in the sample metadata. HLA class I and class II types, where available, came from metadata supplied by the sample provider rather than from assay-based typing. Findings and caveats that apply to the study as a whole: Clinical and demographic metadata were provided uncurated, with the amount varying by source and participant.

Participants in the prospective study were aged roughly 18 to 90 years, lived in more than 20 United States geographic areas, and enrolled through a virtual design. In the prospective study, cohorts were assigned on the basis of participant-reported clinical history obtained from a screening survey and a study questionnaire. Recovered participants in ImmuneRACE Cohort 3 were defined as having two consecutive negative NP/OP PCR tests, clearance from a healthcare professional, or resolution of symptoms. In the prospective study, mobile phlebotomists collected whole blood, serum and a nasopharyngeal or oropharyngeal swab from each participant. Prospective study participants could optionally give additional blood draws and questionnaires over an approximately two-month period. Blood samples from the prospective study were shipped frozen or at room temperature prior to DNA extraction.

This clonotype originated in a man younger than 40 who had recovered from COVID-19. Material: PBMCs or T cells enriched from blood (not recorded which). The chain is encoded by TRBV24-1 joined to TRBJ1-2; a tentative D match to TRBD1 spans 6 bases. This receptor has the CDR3 CATSDLARGGPNYGYTF. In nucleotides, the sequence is TGTGCCACCAGTGATTTGGCCAGGGGTGGGCCAAACTATGGCTACACCTTC.